This TCR beta chain is drawn from a study of shared clonotypes between healthy human individuals. A remark on this clone: Additional DNA sequences in this sample encode the identical CDR3.

The V gene end was trimmed by 0 bases and the J gene end by 6 bases; junction bases not matched to a gene: 3. Germline CDR1 reads SGHRS; CDR2 reads YFSETQ. This CDR3 contains 15 residues. Produced via immunoSEQ multiplex PCR; TCRdb's table is partial and in-frame only. The sample lists more than 1.2 million clones; roughly 98.5% were seen once. None of the donors, who were healthy HIV-negative adults, had recently had acute infections or vaccinations. The chain has TRBV5-1 and TRBJ2-3, with TRBD1 matching over 11 bases. The source of this sequence is a man aged 25 to 45 in good health. Sample: naive CD4+ T cells sorted from blood. The subset is: CD45RA+ positively selected. The CDR3 DNA reads TGCGCCAGCAGCTTGGTAGGACAGGGGGCCGATACGCAGTATTTT. This encodes CASSLVGQGADTQYF.